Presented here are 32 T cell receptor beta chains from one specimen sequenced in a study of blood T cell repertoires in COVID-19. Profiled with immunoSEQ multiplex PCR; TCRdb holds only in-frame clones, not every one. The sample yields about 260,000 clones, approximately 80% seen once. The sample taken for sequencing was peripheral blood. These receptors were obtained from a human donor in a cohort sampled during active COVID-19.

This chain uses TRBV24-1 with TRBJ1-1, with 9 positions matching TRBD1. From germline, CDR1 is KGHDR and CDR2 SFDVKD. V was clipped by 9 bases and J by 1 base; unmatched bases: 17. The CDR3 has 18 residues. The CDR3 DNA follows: TGTGCCACCTCGCCTTCTGACAGGGGGTCAATTGGGAACACTGAAGCTTTCTTT. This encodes CATSPSDRGSIGNTEAFF.

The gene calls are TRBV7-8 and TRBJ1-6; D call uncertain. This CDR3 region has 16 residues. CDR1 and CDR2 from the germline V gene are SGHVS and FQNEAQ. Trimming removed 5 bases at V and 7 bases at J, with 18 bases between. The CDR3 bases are TGTGCCAGCAGCCGCGGGGAGGGTCGGGTAAATTCACCCCTCCACTTT. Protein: CASSRGEGRVNSPLHF.

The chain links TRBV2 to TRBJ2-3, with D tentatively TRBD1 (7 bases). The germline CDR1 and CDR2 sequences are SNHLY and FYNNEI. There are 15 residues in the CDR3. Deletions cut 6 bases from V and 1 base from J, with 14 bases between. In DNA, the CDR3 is TGTGCCAGCAGGAGACAGGGCGGGGGCACAGATACGCAGTATTTT. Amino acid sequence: CASRRQGGGTDTQYF.

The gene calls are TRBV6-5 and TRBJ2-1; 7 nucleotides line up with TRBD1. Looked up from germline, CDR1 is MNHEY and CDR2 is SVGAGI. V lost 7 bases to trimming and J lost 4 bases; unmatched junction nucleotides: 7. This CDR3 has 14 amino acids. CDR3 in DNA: TGTGCCAGCACCACAGGGGTCCAGTACAATGAGCAGTTCTTC. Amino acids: CASTTGVQYNEQFF.

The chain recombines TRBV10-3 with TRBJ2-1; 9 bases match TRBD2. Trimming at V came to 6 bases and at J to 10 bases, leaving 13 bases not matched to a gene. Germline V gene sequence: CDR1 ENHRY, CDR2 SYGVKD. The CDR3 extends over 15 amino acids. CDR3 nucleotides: TGTGCCATCAGGAGAGGTAGCGGGGGAGGTGAGGAGCAGTTCTTC. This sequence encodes CAIRRGSGGGEEQFF.

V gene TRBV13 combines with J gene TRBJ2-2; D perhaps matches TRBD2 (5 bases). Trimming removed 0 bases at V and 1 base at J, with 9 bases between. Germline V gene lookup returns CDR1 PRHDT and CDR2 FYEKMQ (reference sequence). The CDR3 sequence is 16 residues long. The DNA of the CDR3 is TGTGCCAGCAGCTTAGGTGTGGCGGGGAACACCGGGGAGCTGTTTTTT. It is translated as CASSLGVAGNTGELFF.

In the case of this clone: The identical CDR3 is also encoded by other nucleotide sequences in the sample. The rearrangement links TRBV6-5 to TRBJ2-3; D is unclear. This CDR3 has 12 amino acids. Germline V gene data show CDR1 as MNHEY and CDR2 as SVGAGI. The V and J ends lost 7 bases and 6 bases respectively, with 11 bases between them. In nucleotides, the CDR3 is TGTGCCAGCACCCCTTCCGTGGATACGCAGTATTTT. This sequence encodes CASTPSVDTQYF.

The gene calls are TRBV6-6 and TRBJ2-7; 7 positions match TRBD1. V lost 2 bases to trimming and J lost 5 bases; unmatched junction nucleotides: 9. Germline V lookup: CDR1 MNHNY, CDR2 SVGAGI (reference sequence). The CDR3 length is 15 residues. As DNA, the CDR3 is TGTGCCAGCAGTTACGCCGACAGGGTATCCCACGAGCAGTACTTC. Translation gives CASSYADRVSHEQYF.

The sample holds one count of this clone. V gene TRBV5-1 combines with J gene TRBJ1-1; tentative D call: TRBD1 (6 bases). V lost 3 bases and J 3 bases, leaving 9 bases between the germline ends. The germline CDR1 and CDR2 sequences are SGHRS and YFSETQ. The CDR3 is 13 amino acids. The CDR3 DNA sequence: TGCGCCAGCAGCTCACAGGGATACACTGAAGCTTTCTTT. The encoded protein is CASSSQGYTEAFF.

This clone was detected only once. Here the CDR3 reads CASSQGDRGETQYF. DNA of the CDR3: TGTGCCAGCAGCCAAGGGGACAGGGGGGAGACCCAGTACTTC. The chain has TRBV3-1 (or the pseudogene TRBV3-2) and TRBJ2-5; 11 bases map to TRBD1. The CDR3 consists of 14 residues. Unmatched junction bases numbered 0, after V lost 1 base and J lost 5 bases. Germline CDR1 LGHDT, CDR2 YNNKEL (reference sequence).

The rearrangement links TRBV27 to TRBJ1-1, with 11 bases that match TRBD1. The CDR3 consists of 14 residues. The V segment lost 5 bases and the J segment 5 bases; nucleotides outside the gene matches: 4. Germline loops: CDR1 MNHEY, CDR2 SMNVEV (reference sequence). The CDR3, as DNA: TGTGCCAGCAGTCTTGGACAGGGGGCTACTGAAGCTTTCTTT. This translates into CASSLGQGATEAFF.

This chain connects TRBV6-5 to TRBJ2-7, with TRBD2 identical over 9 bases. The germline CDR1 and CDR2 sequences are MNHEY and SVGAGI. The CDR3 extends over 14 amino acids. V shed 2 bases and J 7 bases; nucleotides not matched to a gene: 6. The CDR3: CASSYAGGPGEQYF. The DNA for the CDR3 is TGTGCCAGCAGTTACGCGGGGGGGCCCGGGGAGCAGTACTTC.

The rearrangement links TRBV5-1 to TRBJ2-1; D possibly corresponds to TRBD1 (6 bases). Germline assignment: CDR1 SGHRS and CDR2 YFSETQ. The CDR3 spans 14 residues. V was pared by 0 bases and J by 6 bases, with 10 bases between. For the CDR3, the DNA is TGCGCCAGCAGCTTGGTACAGGGCAGCAATGAGCAGTTCTTC. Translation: CASSLVQGSNEQFF.

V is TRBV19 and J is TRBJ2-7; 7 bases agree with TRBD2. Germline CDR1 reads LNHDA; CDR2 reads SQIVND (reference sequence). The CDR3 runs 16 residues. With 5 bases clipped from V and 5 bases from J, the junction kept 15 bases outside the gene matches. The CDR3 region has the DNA TGTGCCAGTAGTTCTCTAGCGGAAGGGGTAAGGGACGAGCAGTACTTC. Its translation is CASSSLAEGVRDEQYF.

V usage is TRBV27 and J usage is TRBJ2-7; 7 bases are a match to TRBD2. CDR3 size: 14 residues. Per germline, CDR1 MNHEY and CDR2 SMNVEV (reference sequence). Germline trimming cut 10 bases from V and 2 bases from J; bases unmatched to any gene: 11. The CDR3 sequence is CATSRREGPYEQYF. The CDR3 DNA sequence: TGTGCCACTTCCCGAAGGGAGGGACCCTACGAGCAGTACTTC.

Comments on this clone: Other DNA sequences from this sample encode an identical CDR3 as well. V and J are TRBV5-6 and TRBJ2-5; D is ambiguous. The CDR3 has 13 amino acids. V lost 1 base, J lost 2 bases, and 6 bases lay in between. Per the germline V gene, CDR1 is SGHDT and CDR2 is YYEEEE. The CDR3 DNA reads TGTGCCAGCAGCTTGCCCGGGCAAGAGACCCAGTACTTC. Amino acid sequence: CASSLPGQETQYF.

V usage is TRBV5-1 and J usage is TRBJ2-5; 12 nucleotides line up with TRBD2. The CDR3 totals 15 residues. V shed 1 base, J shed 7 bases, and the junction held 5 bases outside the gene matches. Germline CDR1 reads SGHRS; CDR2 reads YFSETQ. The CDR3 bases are TGCGCCAGCAGCTTGCGGACTAGCGGGGCCGGGACCCAGTACTTC. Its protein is CASSLRTSGAGTQYF.

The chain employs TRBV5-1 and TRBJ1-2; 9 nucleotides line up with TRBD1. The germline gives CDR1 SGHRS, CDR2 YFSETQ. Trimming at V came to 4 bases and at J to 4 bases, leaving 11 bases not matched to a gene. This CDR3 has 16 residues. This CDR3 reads CASSPIGTGLFYGYTF. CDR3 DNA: TGCGCCAGCAGCCCAATCGGGACAGGGTTATTCTATGGCTACACCTTC.

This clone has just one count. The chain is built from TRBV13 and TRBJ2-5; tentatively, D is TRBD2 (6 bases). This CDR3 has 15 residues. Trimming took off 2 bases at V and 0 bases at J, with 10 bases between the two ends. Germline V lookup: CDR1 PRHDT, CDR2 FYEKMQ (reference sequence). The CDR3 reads CASSLKRVYQETQYF. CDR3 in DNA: TGTGCCAGCAGCTTAAAGCGGGTATACCAAGAGACCCAGTACTTC.

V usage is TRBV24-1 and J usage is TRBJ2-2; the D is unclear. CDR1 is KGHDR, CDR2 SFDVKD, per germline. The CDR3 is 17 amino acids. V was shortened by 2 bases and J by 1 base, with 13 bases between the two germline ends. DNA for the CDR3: TGTGCCACCAGTGATTCTCCGCGCATAAAGAACACCGGGGAGCTGTTTTTT. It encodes CATSDSPRIKNTGELFF.

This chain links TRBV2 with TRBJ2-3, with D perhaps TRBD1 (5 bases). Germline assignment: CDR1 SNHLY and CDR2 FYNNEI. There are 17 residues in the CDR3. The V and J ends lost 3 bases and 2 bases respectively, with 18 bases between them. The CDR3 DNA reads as TGTGCCAGCAGTGATTTGGGGCAAGAAGACTCCACAGATACGCAGTATTTT. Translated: CASSDLGQEDSTDTQYF.

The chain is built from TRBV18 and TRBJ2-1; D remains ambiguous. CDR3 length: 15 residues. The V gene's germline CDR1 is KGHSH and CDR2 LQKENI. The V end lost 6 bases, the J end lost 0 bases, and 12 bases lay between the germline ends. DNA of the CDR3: TGTGCCAGCTCGCCCTTCGCGCTCTCCTACAATGAGCAGTTCTTC. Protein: CASSPFALSYNEQFF. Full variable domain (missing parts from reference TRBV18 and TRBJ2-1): NAGVMQNPRHLVRRRGQEARLRCSPMKGHSHVYWYRQLPEEGLKFMVYLQKENIIDESGMPKERFSAEFPKEGPSILRIQQVVRGDSAAYFCASSPFALSYNEQFFGPGTRLTVL.

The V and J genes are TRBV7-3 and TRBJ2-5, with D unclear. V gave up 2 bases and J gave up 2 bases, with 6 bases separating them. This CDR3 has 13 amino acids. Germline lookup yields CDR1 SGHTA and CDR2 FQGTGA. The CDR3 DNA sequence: TGTGCCAGCAGCTTACAGTTTCAAGAGACCCAGTACTTC. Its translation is CASSLQFQETQYF.

The chain's CDR3 is CASSAEHPGGGEQFF. The CDR3 nucleotides read TGTGCCAGCAGCGCCGAACACCCGGGGGGGGGTGAGCAGTTCTTC. This chain connects TRBV9 to TRBJ2-1, with 8 bases aligning to TRBD2. The CDR3 is 15 amino acids. The V segment lost 3 bases and the J segment 9 bases; nucleotides outside the gene matches: 11. The germline V gene encodes CDR1 SGDLS and CDR2 YYNGEE.

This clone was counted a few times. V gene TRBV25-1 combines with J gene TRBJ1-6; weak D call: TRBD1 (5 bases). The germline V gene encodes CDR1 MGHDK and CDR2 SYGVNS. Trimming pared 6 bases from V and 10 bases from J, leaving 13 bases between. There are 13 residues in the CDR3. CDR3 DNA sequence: TGTGCCAGCAGCGGGCGGGGCGTCTCACCCCTCCACTTT. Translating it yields CASSGRGVSPLHF.

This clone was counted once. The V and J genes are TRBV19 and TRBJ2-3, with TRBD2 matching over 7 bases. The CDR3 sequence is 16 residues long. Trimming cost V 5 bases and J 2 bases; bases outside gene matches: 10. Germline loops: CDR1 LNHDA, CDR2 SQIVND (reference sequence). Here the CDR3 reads CASSSPRGRVTDTQYF. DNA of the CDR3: TGTGCCAGTAGTTCCCCCCGGGGGAGGGTCACAGATACGCAGTATTTT.

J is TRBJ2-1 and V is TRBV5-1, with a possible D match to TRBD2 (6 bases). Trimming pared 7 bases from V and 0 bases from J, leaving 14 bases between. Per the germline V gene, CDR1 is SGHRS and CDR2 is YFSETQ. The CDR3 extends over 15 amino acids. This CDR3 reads CASGSGVSSYNEQFF. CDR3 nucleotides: TGCGCCAGCGGATCGGGAGTCAGCTCCTACAATGAGCAGTTCTTC.

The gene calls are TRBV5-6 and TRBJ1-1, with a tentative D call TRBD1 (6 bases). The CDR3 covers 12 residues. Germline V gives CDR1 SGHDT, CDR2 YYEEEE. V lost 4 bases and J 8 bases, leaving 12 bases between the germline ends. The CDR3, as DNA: TGTGCCAGCAGCAATTGGGGGACAGAAGCTTTCTTT. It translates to CASSNWGTEAFF.

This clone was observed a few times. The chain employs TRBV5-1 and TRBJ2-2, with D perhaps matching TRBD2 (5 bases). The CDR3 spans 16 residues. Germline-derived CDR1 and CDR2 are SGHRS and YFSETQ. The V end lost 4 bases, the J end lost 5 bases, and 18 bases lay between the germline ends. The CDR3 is CASSLYEGVGTGELFF. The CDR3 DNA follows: TGCGCCAGCAGCCTATACGAGGGCGTGGGGACCGGGGAGCTGTTTTTT.

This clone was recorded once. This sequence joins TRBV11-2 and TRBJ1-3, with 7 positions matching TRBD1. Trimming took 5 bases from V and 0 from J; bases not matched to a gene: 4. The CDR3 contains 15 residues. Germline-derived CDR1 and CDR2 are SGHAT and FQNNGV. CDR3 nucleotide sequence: TGTGCCAGCAGCCCGGACAGGACCTCTGGAAACACCATATATTTT. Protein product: CASSPDRTSGNTIYF.

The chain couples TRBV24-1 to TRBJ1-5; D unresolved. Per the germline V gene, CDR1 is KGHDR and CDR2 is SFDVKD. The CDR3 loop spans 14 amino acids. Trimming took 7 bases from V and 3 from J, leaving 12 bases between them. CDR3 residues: CATSSGQLNQPQHF. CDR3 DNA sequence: TGTGCCACCAGCAGTGGGCAGCTCAATCAGCCCCAGCATTTT.

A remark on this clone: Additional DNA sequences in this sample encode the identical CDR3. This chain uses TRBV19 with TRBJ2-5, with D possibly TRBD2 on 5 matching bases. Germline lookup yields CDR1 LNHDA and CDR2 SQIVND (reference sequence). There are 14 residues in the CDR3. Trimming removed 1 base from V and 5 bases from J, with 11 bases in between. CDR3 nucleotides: TGTGCCAGTAGTATAGTGGCCGGCGGGGAGACCCAGTACTTC. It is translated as CASSIVAGGETQYF. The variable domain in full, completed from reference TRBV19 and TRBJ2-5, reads DGGITQSPKYLFRKEGQNVTLSCEQNLNHDAMYWYRQDPGQGLRLIYYSQIVNDFQKGDIAEGYSVSREKKESFPLTVTSAQKNPTAFYLCASSIVAGGETQYFGPGTRLLVL.